The entry below gives a single T cell receptor beta chain sequence along with its context. In this sample, this clonotype turned up a few times. It has no known antigen specificity. One base away there is no much larger clone; base qualities are not given. Receptors were amplified or captured by PCR. TCRdb records Illumina HiSeq 2500 as the sequencer. To normalize quantification of the TCRbeta repertoire, the TCR libraries were built with molecular barcoding that relied on unique molecular identifiers. Using fastp trimming at Q25 and MiXCR clonotype assembly, TCRdb reanalyzed the public sequencing data and kept in-frame beta chains. Rows with one shared CDR3 protein collapse into an entry with the most common genes and DNA. This sample lists about 830,000 distinct CDR3 sequences; roughly 16% were detected once. Approximately 5% of the sample lies in the top ten. This specimen's treatment or condition label, interpreted: allogeneic hematopoietic cell transplantation with graft depleted of TCRalphabeta T cells and CD19 B cells. Transplant recipients were children who received TCRalphabeta/CD19-depleted allogeneic hematopoietic cell grafts.

Germline trimming amounts to 7 bases on V and 5 bases on J, with 7 as the count of junction bases outside the gene matches. Based on the germline V gene (reference sequence), the CDR1 and CDR2 sequences are DFQATT and SNEGSKA. There are 13 amino acids in the CDR3, from cysteine to phenylalanine inclusive. The read is trimmed to its CDR3 DNA, 39 bases read in frame from base 1. The data stem from a study of T-cell reconstitution after alpha-beta-depleted transplantation in children (dated by TCRdb to between 2015 and 2016). For the study in its entirety: T-cell immune reconstitution after TCRalphabeta/CD19-depleted allogeneic hematopoietic cell transplantation in children was quantitatively tracked in the study by means of TCR repertoire profiling.

What the study reported, not specific to this receptor: The apparently early recovery of alphabetaT-cell counts about two months after transplant reportedly depended on only several hundred rapidly expanded clones that came from non-depleted graft cells. Over the following months the frequencies of hyperexpanded clones went down, and after one year T-cell counts and TCRbeta diversity were mostly credited to newly produced T cells. In some patients, the high TCRbeta diversity seen at day 60 was put down to recipient T cells and intrathymic progenitors that had survived conditioning.

Recombination linked TRBV20-1 to TRBJ2-1; 8 of the junction bases match TRBD2. The source material was PBMCs, mostly from graft donor cells, sampled 360 days after TCRalphabeta/CD19-depleted stem cell transplant. The TCR comes from a male patient aged 10 to 17 who had a stem cell transplant for acute lymphoblastic leukemia, so the T cells may come from the graft donor. The DNA reads TGCAGTGTTAGGGGACTAGGAGACAATGAGCAGTTCTTC. Translated, it reads CSVRGLGDNEQFF.